What follows are 5 T cell receptor beta chains derived from one specimen sequenced in a study of blood T cells in healthy people across ages. Combining a sample-barcoded 5' primer with a J-beta primer mix, a second PCR ran for 7 to 11 cycles. MiXCR, run by TCRdb on the 5' RACE reads, gives a single entry per CDR3 protein. The data show some 780,000 distinct CDR3 sequences, more than 50% seen once. Sequencing input: blood. These TCRs come from a man aged 35-49 years in good health.

This clonotype was counted at least ten times. This sequence joins TRBV5-1 and TRBJ2-7, with 12 bases fitting TRBD2. CDR3 length: 18 residues. The germline V gene has CDR1 SGHRS and CDR2 YFSETQ. J gave up 0 bases and V 3 bases, and 10 bases lay outside the gene matches. The CDR3 sequence is CASSWLAGGSKTSYEQYF. The DNA for the CDR3 is TGCGCCAGCAGCTGGCTAGCGGGAGGGAGTAAAACCTCCTACGAGCAGTACTTC.

The chain has TRBV11-2 and TRBJ2-1; D unclear. Trimming removed 3 bases from V and 8 bases from J, with 17 bases in between. Germline CDR1 is SGHAT and CDR2 is FQNNGV. This CDR3 has 15 residues. CDR3 residues: CASSLLSVPVHEQFF. The CDR3 DNA reads TGTGCCAGCAGCTTGCTCTCGGTTCCCGTCCATGAGCAGTTCTTC.

This clonotype was counted only a few times. The rearrangement uses TRBV20-1 and TRBJ2-5; no clear D. The CDR3 runs 14 residues. V lost 8 bases, J lost 1 base, and 17 bases lay in between. The germline V gene encodes CDR1 DFQATT and CDR2 SNEGSKA (reference sequence). CDR3 nucleotides: TGCAGTAGTCCTCCCGGCGCGTCCCAAGAGACCCAGTACTTC. Its protein product is CSSPPGASQETQYF.

This chain connects TRBV6-6 to TRBJ1-6; D is unresolved. The V and J ends lost 2 bases and 2 bases respectively, with 13 bases between them. Germline V CDR1 and CDR2: MNHNY, SVGAGI (reference sequence). This CDR3 region has 17 residues. The DNA for the CDR3 is TGTGCCAGCAGTTACCCAACGTCCGGAACCTATAATTCACCCCTCCACTTT. Its translation: CASSYPTSGTYNSPLHF.

This clonotype was observed many times. The gene calls are TRBV6-5 and TRBJ1-2; 7 bases fit TRBD1. Germline lookup yields CDR1 MNHEY and CDR2 SVGAGI. With 6 bases clipped from V and 5 bases from J, the junction kept 18 bases outside the gene matches. This CDR3 contains 17 residues. The CDR3 region has the DNA TGTGCCAGCAGCTTAGCCCCGGACAGGACAACTATGTATGGCTACACCTTC. Translated, it gives CASSLAPDRTTMYGYTF.